This T cell receptor (beta chain) was found in a study of T cell responses to AZD1222 COVID-19 vaccine (dated by TCRdb to the early 2020s). About the investigation overall: AZD1222 recipients given second doses at about 4 weeks or at about 12 weeks were pooled, since spike-specific TCR depth and breadth were not found to differ between the two schedules. A total of 230 to 250 trial participants underwent TCR sequencing, of whom roughly 210 received two doses of AZD1222 and about 25 received two doses of the MenACWY control vaccine. Trial participants were enrolled into age subgroups of 18-55, 56-69 and 70-plus years, which contained around 140, 26 and 57 TCR-sequenced participants, respectively. Beyond this particular receptor, the publication reports: The 56-69-year group was small, and its depth increase did not reach significance, likely because of low power. Conclusions about previously exposed vaccinees were limited because only six AZD1222 recipients were SARS-CoV-2 seropositive at baseline. Reportedly, close to half of the unique spike-specific TCRs recognized epitopes lying outside the regions that are mutated in the B.1.351 and B.1.1.7 variants. Because no samples from the day 14 peak response were available, repertoires could be characterized only after the peak T cell response. Spike-specific TCR breadth and depth rose significantly after two AZD1222 doses compared with day 0 and with MenACWY recipients. Participants were mostly white British, with more females than males. The authors suggested clonal diversity may have been underestimated. The vaccine-associated CD4 TCRs covered the entire spike protein, and the dominant responses fell in regions 160-218 and 743-854.

The CDR3 regions of human TCRbeta chains were subjected to immunosequencing. As for the original processing: Repertoire TCRs were checked for matches against a reference library of SARS-CoV-2-specific TCRs that had been generated using the MIRA antigen-specificity platform. Breadth was defined as the fraction of unique TCRs that were SARS-CoV-2-associated, and depth was defined as the fraction of total T cells that were SARS-CoV-2-associated. Using the MIRA data, each spike-specific TCR was assigned both to the spike region to which the TCR was reactive and to a CD4 or CD8 class. Log10-transformed breadth and depth values were compared by one-way ANOVA with Sidak's multiple comparisons tests. TCRdb stores this immuneACCESS table with in-frame sequences only. Part of the clones is absent; in the studies checked, under half of the shortfall reflects unresolved V genes, and no reason is known for the rest. V and J calls and clone size are those listed in that table; D and trimming were worked out from the DNA. The sample profile shows 100,000 to 120,000 clones; about nine tenths of them were found once. The ten top clones hold roughly 1.5% of the sample.

In light of the paper, this sample's time point label describes: baseline before first vaccination. The vaccinee samples were drawn from two UK trials, COV001 and COV002, one of which was a single-blind randomized controlled phase 2/3 trial testing AZD1222 (ChAdOx1 nCoV-19) in healthy adults. For TCRbeta chain sequencing, PBMC samples from trial participants were taken at day 0 and at day 28 after the second dose. The germline V gene specifies MDHEN as CDR1 and SYDVKM as CDR2. V is shortened by 7 bases, J by 5 bases, and the region joining them spans 23 bases. The CDR3 goes from the cysteine to the phenylalanine over 16 residues. The retained sequence is limited to the CDR3, 48 bases, with the frame set at the first base. To note about this clone: Which antigen it targets is not known. No quality values exist for individual bases; no much larger clone is one base distant.

This receptor was obtained from an adult in good health. Material: peripheral blood, obtained on day 0 of AZD1222 vaccination. Recombination joined TRBV28 with TRBJ1-2; TRBD1 could be the D gene, as 6 bases match. Read as DNA, the sequence is TGTGCCAGCACCACCCCCCGGGCACAGGGAGGATATGGCTACACCTTC. Its product reads: CASTTPRAQGGYGYTF.